A single sample gave rise to the 11 T cell receptor beta chains below, sequenced in a study of shared clonotypes between healthy human individuals. Selected positively for CCR7 and CD45RO-negative, naive CD8 cells excluded terminally differentiated effector memory CD45RA+ cells. Here immunoSEQ multiplex PCR was the method, and the copy in TCRdb shows in-frame clones only, minus some. The repertoire consists of hundreds of thousands of clones, with about 92% occurring once and the leading ten covering approximately 24%. The sequenced sample consisted of naive CD8+ T cells sorted from blood. Receptors were obtained from a man between 25 and 39 years old in good health.

The chain combines TRBV6-1 with TRBJ1-5; 9 bases align to TRBD1. CDR3 length: 15 residues. The germline CDR1 and CDR2 sequences are MNHNS and SASEGT. The trim removed 9 bases at V and 6 bases at J, leaving 12 bases unmatched. In nucleotides, the CDR3 is TGTGCCAGTCGGCCGGGACAGGGATGGGGTCAGCCCCAGCATTTT. Translated, it gives CASRPGQGWGQPQHF.

This chain links TRBV28 with TRBJ2-5, with a possible D match to TRBD2 (5 bases). Matching the DNA end better, TRBJ2-7 makes the J call doubtful. This CDR3 is built from 13 residues. Germline V gene sequence: CDR1 MDHEN, CDR2 SYDVKM. DNA of the CDR3: TGTGCCAGCACCACGGGAACCTCCTACGAGCAGTACTTC. Protein sequence: CASTTGTSYEQYF.

In nucleotides, the CDR3 is TGTGCCAGCAGTTACGAGCGGGAGGACAATGAGCAGTTCTTC. This gives the protein CASSYEREDNEQFF. The chain combines TRBV6-5 with TRBJ2-1, with 9 bases aligning to TRBD2. The CDR3 is 14 amino acids. V was clipped by 2 bases and J by 5 bases; unmatched bases: 1. From germline, CDR1 is MNHEY and CDR2 SVGAGI.

This clone was seen once. Here the CDR3 DNA reads TGTGCCATCAGTGAACTACCCCCCACGAATGGGGACAATGAGCAGTTCTTC. It specifies CAISELPPTNGDNEQFF. The genes are TRBV10-3 and TRBJ2-1, with D uncertain. Trimming removed 3 bases at V and 5 bases at J, with 20 bases between. The CDR3 has 17 residues. Germline assignment: CDR1 ENHRY and CDR2 SYGVKD.

V and J are TRBV10-3 and TRBJ2-1, with 11 bases that match TRBD2. CDR3 length: 16 residues. The germline V gene has CDR1 ENHRY and CDR2 SYGVKD. After removal of 6 bases from V and 5 bases from J, the junction contained 9 bases not matched to a gene. Here the CDR3 DNA reads TGTGCCATCAGCCTCGGACTAGCGGGCAAGGACAATGAGCAGTTCTTC. The encoded protein is CAISLGLAGKDNEQFF.

The chain recombines TRBV28 with TRBJ2-2; TRBD2 aligns across 7 bases. CDR3 length: 16 residues. Looked up from germline, CDR1 is MDHEN and CDR2 is SYDVKM. The V gene end was trimmed by 2 bases and the J gene end by 1 base; junction bases not matched to a gene: 4. The CDR3 loop reads CASSLRASGNTGELFF. The CDR3 nucleotides read TGTGCCAGCAGTTTACGGGCTAGCGGGAACACCGGGGAGCTGTTTTTT.

This clone was observed a single time. This chain joins TRBV27 and TRBJ2-5; perhaps TRBD2 as D (7 bases). The CDR3 consists of 19 residues. Germline-derived CDR1 and CDR2 are MNHEY and SMNVEV (reference sequence). V lost 0 bases and J 5 bases, leaving 25 bases between the germline ends. This CDR3 reads CASSLSQRQGLAVFETQYF. CDR3 bases: TGTGCCAGCAGTTTATCGCAGAGGCAGGGGCTAGCGGTGTTTGAGACCCAGTACTTC.

The CDR3 nucleotides read TGTGCCAGCAGCTCACCCCTTTCGGGAAACATTCAGTACTTC. Amino acids: CASSSPLSGNIQYF. V and J are TRBV7-9 and TRBJ2-4; the D is unclear. The CDR3 runs 14 residues. CDR1 and CDR2 from the germline V gene are SEHNR and FQNEAQ (reference sequence). With 4 bases removed from V and 6 bases from J, the gap between germline ends came to 13 bases.

The chain links TRBV5-4 to TRBJ2-7, with 8 nucleotides matching TRBD1. Germline CDR1 and CDR2: SGHNT and YYREEE (reference sequence). Trimming cost V 2 bases and J 3 bases; bases outside gene matches: 4. The CDR3 is made up of 14 amino acids. CDR3 nucleotides: TGTGCCAGCAGCTTTGACAGGGGTATCTACGAGCAGTACTTC. It translates to CASSFDRGIYEQYF.

The V gene is TRBV28, the J gene TRBJ2-5; D perhaps matches TRBD2 (5 bases). The CDR3 is made up of 15 amino acids. CDR1 and CDR2 from the germline V gene are MDHEN and SYDVKM. The V gene lost 6 bases and the J gene lost 0 bases, with 14 bases spanning the gap. The CDR3 protein is CASSLYASNQETQYF. CDR3 coding DNA: TGTGCCAGCAGCCTTTACGCTAGCAACCAAGAGACCCAGTACTTC.

J is TRBJ1-4 and V is TRBV5-6; D remains ambiguous. This CDR3 has 15 residues. In germline, CDR1 is SGHDT, CDR2 YYEEEE. V was shortened by 0 bases and J by 3 bases, with 9 bases between the two germline ends. The CDR3: CASSLGGGPNEKLFF. In DNA, the CDR3 is TGTGCCAGCAGCTTGGGTGGAGGGCCTAATGAAAAACTGTTTTTT.